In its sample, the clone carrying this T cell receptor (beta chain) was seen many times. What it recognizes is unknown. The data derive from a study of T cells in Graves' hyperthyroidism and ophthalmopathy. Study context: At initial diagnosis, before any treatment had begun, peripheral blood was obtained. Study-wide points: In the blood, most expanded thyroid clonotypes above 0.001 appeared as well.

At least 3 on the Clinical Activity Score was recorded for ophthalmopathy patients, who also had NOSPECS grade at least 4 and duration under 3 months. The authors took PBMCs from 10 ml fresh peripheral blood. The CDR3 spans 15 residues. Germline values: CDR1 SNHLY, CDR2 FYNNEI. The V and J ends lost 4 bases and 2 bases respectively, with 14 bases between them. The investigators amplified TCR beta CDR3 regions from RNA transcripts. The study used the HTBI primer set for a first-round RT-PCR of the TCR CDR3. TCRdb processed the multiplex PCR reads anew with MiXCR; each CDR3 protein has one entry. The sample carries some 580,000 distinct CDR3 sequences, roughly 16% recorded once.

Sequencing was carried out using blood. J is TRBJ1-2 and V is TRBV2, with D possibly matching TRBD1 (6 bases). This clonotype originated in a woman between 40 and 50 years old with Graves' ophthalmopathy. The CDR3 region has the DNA TGTGCCAGCAGTGGCTGGACAGATGTGAACTATGGCTACACCTTC. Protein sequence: CASSGWTDVNYGYTF. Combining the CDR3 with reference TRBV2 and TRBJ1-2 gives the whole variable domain EPEVTQTPSHQVTQMGQEVILRCVPISNHLYFYWYRQILGQKVEFLVSFYNNEISEKSEIFDDQFSVERPDGSNFTLKIRSTKLEDSAMYFCASSGWTDVNYGYTFGSGTRLTVV.